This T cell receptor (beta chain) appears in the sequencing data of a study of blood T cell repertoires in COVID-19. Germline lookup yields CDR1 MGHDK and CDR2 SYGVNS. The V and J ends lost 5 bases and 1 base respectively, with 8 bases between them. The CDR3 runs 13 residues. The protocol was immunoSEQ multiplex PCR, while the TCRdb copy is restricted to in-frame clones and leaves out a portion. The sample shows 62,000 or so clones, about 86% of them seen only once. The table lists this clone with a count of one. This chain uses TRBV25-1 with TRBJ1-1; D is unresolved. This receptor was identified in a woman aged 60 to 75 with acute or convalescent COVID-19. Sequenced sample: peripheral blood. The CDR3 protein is CASSSTGNTEAFF. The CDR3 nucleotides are TGTGCCAGCAGTTCGACGGGGAACACTGAAGCTTTCTTT.